This T cell receptor (beta chain) was captured by sequencing in a study of blood T cell repertoires in COVID-19. Study at large: Collection of acute and convalescent COVID-19 samples took place in the United States, Italy and Spain. The cDNA or gDNA used as material had been derived from T cells, B-cell-depleted T cells, or PBMCs.

A single count supports this clone. CDR3 length equals 15 residues. The germline V gene has CDR1 SGHRS and CDR2 YFSETQ. Trimming cost V 3 bases and J 10 bases; bases outside gene matches: 13. Original analysis: Amplification from reference gene primers served as the basis for estimated nucleated cell counts. Produced via immunoSEQ multiplex PCR; TCRdb's table is partial and in-frame only. V and J calls plus clone size are reproduced from that table; the DNA served to infer D and trimming. The sample shows 36,000 or so clones, 90% of them seen only once. This chain uses TRBV5-1 with TRBJ2-1; the match to TRBD1 covers 7 bases. Input material: peripheral blood. The receptor's source is a human donor in a cohort sampled during active COVID-19. CDR3 nucleotides: TGCGCCAGCAGCTCCCTAAGGGGGCAAGATGGGGAGCAGTTCTTC. This gives the protein CASSSLRGQDGEQFF.